Below, 21 T cell receptor beta chains from the same sample are listed, as sequenced in a study of Ad26.COV2.S vaccination and SARS-CoV-2 variants. This sample's treatment: 19 received Ad26.COV2.S at low or high dose, single or two shots; about 5 received placebo; per-sample allocation not given. Specimen acquisition occurred on day 63 following the initial vaccine or placebo injection. Assay used: immunoSEQ multiplex PCR; TCRdb lists only in-frame clones, some missing. The sample includes around 240,000 clones, 70% to 90% of them seen just once. The source was peripheral blood, collected in a trial of Ad26.COV2.S vaccine versus placebo. The receptor source for this set is a person between 18 and 60 years old who received the Ad26.COV2.S COVID-19 vaccine or a placebo.

The chain has TRBV11-1 and TRBJ1-1; TRBD1 is a possible D gene (5 bases). Trimming took off 6 bases at V and 1 base at J, with 15 bases between the two ends. Germline CDR1 reads SGHAT; CDR2 reads FQDESV (reference sequence). CDR3 length: 15 residues. The CDR3 region is CASRLTDSRNTEAFF. The CDR3 coding sequence is TGTGCCAGCAGACTAACCGACAGCCGGAACACTGAAGCTTTCTTT.

The rearrangement links TRBV13 to TRBJ2-3, with a possible D match to TRBD1 (5 bases). Trimming took off 2 bases at V and 4 bases at J, with 13 bases between the two ends. This CDR3 spans 15 amino acids. The V gene's germline CDR1 is PRHDT and CDR2 FYEKMQ (reference sequence). CDR3 nucleotide sequence: TGTGCCAGCAGCTTACTCACAGGTCTCTCAGATACGCAGTATTTT. Its translation is CASSLLTGLSDTQYF.

The chain carries TRBV14 and TRBJ2-7, with D unclear. Germline CDR1 is SGHDN and CDR2 is FVKESK. This CDR3 is 13 amino acids long. The V end was cut by 0 bases, the J end by 6 bases, with 9 bases between. The CDR3 nucleotides read TGTGCCAGCAGCCAAGAAAGCTTTGGCGAGCAGTACTTC. Residues: CASSQESFGEQYF.

This chain connects TRBV9 to TRBJ2-3, with TRBD2 identical over 11 bases. This CDR3 has 16 amino acids. V dropped 0 bases and J dropped 6; count of bases not matched to a gene: 6. Germline CDR1 reads SGDLS; CDR2 reads YYNGEE. The CDR3 DNA reads as TGTGCCAGCAGCGTAGGGGGACTAGCGGTGATGGATACGCAGTATTTT. Protein sequence: CASSVGGLAVMDTQYF.

J is TRBJ2-1 and V is TRBV19; tentative D call: TRBD1 (6 bases). CDR3 size: 16 residues. The V and J ends lost 1 base and 7 bases respectively, with 17 bases between them. Germline loops: CDR1 LNHDA, CDR2 SQIVND (reference sequence). For the CDR3, the DNA is TGTGCCAGTAGTATAGGACTTCCCGCAGGGGTGAATGAGCAGTTCTTC. Its protein is CASSIGLPAGVNEQFF.

In this sample, this clone turned up once. The chain combines TRBV19 with TRBJ2-5, with 8 bases lining up with TRBD1. The trim removed 3 bases at V and 5 bases at J, leaving 8 bases unmatched. Germline V CDR1 and CDR2: LNHDA, SQIVND (reference sequence). This CDR3 contains 15 residues. This chain's CDR3 is CASSMGQGAGETQYF. The DNA for the CDR3 is TGTGCCAGTAGTATGGGCCAGGGGGCTGGCGAGACCCAGTACTTC.

The genes are TRBV2 and TRBJ2-1; 10 bases are a match to TRBD1. Unmatched junction bases numbered 10, after V lost 5 bases and J lost 9 bases. The CDR3 loop spans 15 amino acids. Per germline, CDR1 SNHLY and CDR2 FYNNEI. The CDR3 loop is CASSNRDRGRGEQFF. CDR3 coding DNA: TGTGCCAGCAGTAACCGGGACAGGGGAAGGGGTGAGCAGTTCTTC.

The chain uses TRBV4-1 and TRBJ2-3; 10 nucleotides match TRBD2. V lost 0 bases and J lost 1; bases outside the gene matches: 4. The length of the CDR3 is 17 residues. In germline, CDR1 is MGHRA, CDR2 YSYEKL. CDR3 protein: CASSQDSGGPGTDTQYF. CDR3 sequence (DNA): TGCGCCAGCAGCCAAGATAGCGGGGGGCCGGGCACAGATACGCAGTATTTT.

The chain uses TRBV6-2 or TRBV6-3 and TRBJ1-1, with D perhaps matching TRBD1 (5 bases). The V gene lost 0 bases and the J gene lost 1 base, with 9 bases spanning the gap. Looked up from germline, CDR1 is MNHEY and CDR2 is SVGEGT. The CDR3 extends over 15 amino acids. In nucleotides, the CDR3 is TGTGCCAGCAGTTACTCGACAGTTCCGAACACTGAAGCTTTCTTT. Residues: CASSYSTVPNTEAFF.

The genes are TRBV2 and TRBJ2-7; the match to TRBD2 covers 10 bases. With V trimmed by 5 bases and J by 4 bases, 5 bases remained unmatched. CDR1 is SNHLY and CDR2 is FYNNEI in the germline V gene. The CDR3 is 14 amino acids. The CDR3 DNA reads TGTGCCAGCAGTAGTAGCGGGGGGCCTTACGAGCAGTACTTC. As protein: CASSSSGGPYEQYF.

Comment on this clone: A much larger clone differs from this one at a single base, so this may be a read error. The sample contains more than one DNA sequence encoding this CDR3. The rearrangement joins TRBV11-1 to TRBJ2-2; D ambiguous. Germline lookup yields CDR1 SGHAT and CDR2 FQDESV (reference sequence). The CDR3 totals 12 residues. Trimming stripped 1 base from V and 4 bases from J, with 1 base between. The CDR3 sequence is CASSLGTGELFF. In DNA form, the CDR3 reads TGTGCCAGCAGCTTAGGCACCGGGGAGCTGTTTTTT. Full variable domain (outside the CDR3, taken from reference TRBV11-1 and TRBJ2-2): EAEVAQSPRYKITEKSQAVAFWCDPISGHATLYWYRQILGQGPELLVQFQDESVVDDSQLPKDRFSAERLKGVDSTLKIQPAELGDSAMYLCASSLGTGELFFGEGSRLTVL.

The rearrangement uses TRBV9 and TRBJ2-5, with D possibly being TRBD1 (5 bases). CDR1 is SGDLS, CDR2 YYNGEE, per germline. The V gene lost 0 bases and the J gene lost 2 bases, with 11 bases spanning the gap. CDR3 length: 15 residues. In DNA, the CDR3 is TGTGCCAGCAGCGTAGGAGACAGCCAACAAGAGACCCAGTACTTC. Translation gives CASSVGDSQQETQYF.

The chain combines TRBV28 with TRBJ2-3; D perhaps matches TRBD1 (6 bases). The CDR3 has 17 amino acids. Trimming removed 4 bases from V and 6 bases from J, with 23 bases in between. Germline V lookup: CDR1 MDHEN, CDR2 SYDVKM. The CDR3 spells CASSYSQGLGSMDTQYF. The CDR3 DNA is TGTGCCAGCAGTTATAGTCAGGGGCTGGGGAGCATGGATACGCAGTATTTT. Using reference TRBV28 and TRBJ2-3 for the parts outside the CDR3, the full variable domain is DVKVTQSSRYLVKRTGEKVFLECVQDMDHENMFWYRQDPGLGLRLIYFSYDVKMKEKGDIPEGYSVSREKKERFSLILESASTNQTSMYLCASSYSQGLGSMDTQYFGPGTRLTVL.

The rearrangement joins TRBV28 to TRBJ2-7, with TRBD1 as a possible D gene (5 bases). This CDR3 spans 15 amino acids. Germline loops: CDR1 MDHEN, CDR2 SYDVKM. Trimming shortened V by 2 bases and J by 5 bases, and 16 bases separated the two germline ends. The CDR3 DNA follows: TGTGCCAGCAGTTTAGCCTTCCCAGGGAACCACGAGCAGTACTTC. This gives the protein CASSLAFPGNHEQYF. Full variable domain (missing parts from reference TRBV28 and TRBJ2-7): DVKVTQSSRYLVKRTGEKVFLECVQDMDHENMFWYRQDPGLGLRLIYFSYDVKMKEKGDIPEGYSVSREKKERFSLILESASTNQTSMYLCASSLAFPGNHEQYFGPGTRLTVT.

The chain has TRBV11-2 and TRBJ2-4; 9 bases are a match to TRBD1. The V and J ends lost 7 bases and 5 bases, in that order; junction bases with no gene match: 6. This CDR3 region has 14 residues. From germline, CDR1 is SGHAT and CDR2 FQNNGV. The CDR3 protein is CASNPGQGQNIQYF. The CDR3 bases are TGTGCCAGCAACCCGGGACAGGGTCAAAACATTCAGTACTTC.

V is TRBV7-2 and J is TRBJ2-7; 8 bases line up with TRBD1. This CDR3 is built from 14 residues. Per germline, CDR1 SGHTA and CDR2 FQGNSA. V was clipped by 3 bases and J by 0 bases; unmatched bases: 1. The CDR3 loop reads CASSLTGASYEQYF. CDR3 bases: TGTGCCAGCAGCTTGACAGGGGCCTCCTACGAGCAGTACTTC.

The V and J genes are TRBV19 and TRBJ1-4; a possible D gene is TRBD1 (6 bases). This CDR3 comprises 15 residues. The V gene lost 4 bases and the J gene lost 2 bases, with 11 bases spanning the gap. The V gene's germline CDR1 is LNHDA and CDR2 SQIVND (reference sequence). CDR3 region: CASSTPGETNEKLFF. The CDR3 DNA is TGTGCCAGTAGTACCCCAGGGGAGACTAATGAAAAACTGTTTTTT.

The chain has TRBV4-3 and TRBJ1-2, with 8 bases lining up with TRBD1. This CDR3 region has 14 residues. Germline trimming cut 4 bases from V and 4 bases from J; bases unmatched to any gene: 5. Germline V lookup: CDR1 LGHNA, CDR2 YSLEER. This CDR3 reads CASSLSGTGYGYTF. The CDR3, as DNA: TGCGCCAGCAGCCTTTCCGGGACAGGCTATGGCTACACCTTC.

The rearrangement joins TRBV3-1 (or the pseudogene TRBV3-2) to TRBJ1-5; TRBD1 aligns across 7 bases. CDR3 length equals 15 residues. With V trimmed by 0 bases and J by 5 bases, 4 bases remained unmatched. The germline gives CDR1 LGHDT, CDR2 YNNKEL (reference sequence). The CDR3 DNA reads TGTGCCAGCAGCCAAGAGGGGACAGTAGATCAGCCCCAGCATTTT. Its protein product is CASSQEGTVDQPQHF.

The V call is TRBV5-1, the J call TRBJ1-1; D ambiguous. The CDR3 extends over 13 amino acids. CDR1 is SGHRS and CDR2 is YFSETQ in the germline V gene. Between the trimmed V and J ends, which lost 4 bases and 0 bases, there was a span of 7 bases. The CDR3 DNA reads as TGCGCCAGCAGCCAAAGAGTGAACACTGAAGCTTTCTTT. It specifies CASSQRVNTEAFF. The full variable domain, completed using reference TRBV5-1 and TRBJ1-1, is KAGVTQTPRYLIKTRGQQVTLSCSPISGHRSVSWYQQTPGQGLQFLFEYFSETQRNKGNFPGRFSGRQFSNSRSEMNVSTLELGDSALYLCASSQRVNTEAFFGQGTRLTVV.

V gene TRBV4-1 combines with J gene TRBJ1-6; 11 bases line up with TRBD1. The CDR3 length is 17 residues. J lost 9 bases, V lost 0 bases, and 7 bases had no gene match. From germline, CDR1 is MGHRA and CDR2 YSYEKL. The CDR3 spells CASSQDRDRGNSSPLHF. DNA of the CDR3: TGCGCCAGCAGCCAAGATCGGGACAGGGGGAATAGTTCACCCCTCCACTTT.